This paragraph covers one T cell receptor (beta chain) sequence. The data were obtained in a study of blood T cell repertoires in COVID-19. Study at large: Samples taken during acute and convalescent COVID-19 were collected in the United States, Italy and Spain.

Germline V CDR1 and CDR2: LNHDA, SQIVND (reference sequence). Trimming removed 3 bases from V and 7 bases from J, with 18 bases in between. The CDR3 runs to 15 residues. The table came from immunoSEQ multiplex PCR; TCRdb's copy has only in-frame clones and leaves some out. In the table there are 130,000 to 150,000 clones, more than 65% of which are singletons. The gene calls are TRBV19 and TRBJ1-2, with a weak D call TRBD1 (6 bases). Sequenced input: peripheral blood. This receptor was obtained from a man between 60 and 70 years old with active or convalescent COVID-19. The CDR3 region has the DNA TGTGCCAGTAGTATGGGGGGGGGCACAGAAAGTGGCTACACCTTC. It encodes CASSMGGGTESGYTF.